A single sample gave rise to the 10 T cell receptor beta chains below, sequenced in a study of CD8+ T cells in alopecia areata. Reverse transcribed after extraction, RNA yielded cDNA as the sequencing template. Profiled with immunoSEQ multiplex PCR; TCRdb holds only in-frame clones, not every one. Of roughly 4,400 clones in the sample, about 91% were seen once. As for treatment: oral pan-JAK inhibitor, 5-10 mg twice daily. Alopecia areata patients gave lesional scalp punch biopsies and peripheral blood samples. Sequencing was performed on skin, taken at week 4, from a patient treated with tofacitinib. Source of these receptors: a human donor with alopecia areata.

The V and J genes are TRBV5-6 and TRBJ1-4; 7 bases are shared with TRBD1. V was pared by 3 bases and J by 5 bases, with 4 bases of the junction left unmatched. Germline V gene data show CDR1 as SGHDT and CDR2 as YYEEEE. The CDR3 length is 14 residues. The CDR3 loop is CASSYGTENEKLFF. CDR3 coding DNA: TGTGCCAGCAGCTATGGGACAGAAAATGAAAAACTGTTTTTT.

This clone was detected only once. The CDR3 bases are TGTGCCAGCACCCCGGGGGGGTCTAGCAATGAGCAGTTCTTC. Translated: CASTPGGSSNEQFF. The chain has TRBV7-3 and TRBJ2-1; TRBD2 aligns across 8 bases. Germline CDR1 SGHTA, CDR2 FQGTGA. This CDR3 comprises 14 residues. J was trimmed by 6 bases and V by 7 bases; bases with no gene match: 8.

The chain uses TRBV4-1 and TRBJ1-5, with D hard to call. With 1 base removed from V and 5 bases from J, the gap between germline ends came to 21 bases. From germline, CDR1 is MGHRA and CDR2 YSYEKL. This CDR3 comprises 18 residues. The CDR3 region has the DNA TGCGCCAGCAGCCAAGTTGGTCCGGCCAGCAGTCCTGATCAGCCCCAGCATTTT. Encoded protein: CASSQVGPASSPDQPQHF.

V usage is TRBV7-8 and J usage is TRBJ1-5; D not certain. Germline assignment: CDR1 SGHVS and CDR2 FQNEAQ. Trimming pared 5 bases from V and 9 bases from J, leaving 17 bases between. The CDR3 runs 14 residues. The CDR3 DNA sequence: TGTGCCAGCAGCCACCCGGGAGAAGGCGTGCCCCAGCATTTT. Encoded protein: CASSHPGEGVPQHF.

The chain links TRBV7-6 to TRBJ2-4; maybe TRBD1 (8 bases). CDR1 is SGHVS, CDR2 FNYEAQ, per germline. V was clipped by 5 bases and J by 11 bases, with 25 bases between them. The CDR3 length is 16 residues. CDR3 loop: CASSPSVAGDRILQYF. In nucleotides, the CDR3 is TGTGCCAGCAGCCCCTCTGTCGCGGGGGACAGGATTCTTCAGTACTTC.

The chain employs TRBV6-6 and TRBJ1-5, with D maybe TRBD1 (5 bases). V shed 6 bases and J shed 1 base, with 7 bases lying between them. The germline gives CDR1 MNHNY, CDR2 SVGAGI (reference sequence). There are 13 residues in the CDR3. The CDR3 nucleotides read TGTGCCAGCAGGTGGGGCAGCAATCAGCCCCAGCATTTT. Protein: CASRWGSNQPQHF.

The CDR3 spells CASSLNGDGADTQYF. The DNA for the CDR3 is TGCGCCAGCAGCTTGAATGGGGATGGGGCAGATACGCAGTATTTT. V gene TRBV5-1 combines with J gene TRBJ2-3; unclear D gene. V lost 1 base and J 4 bases, leaving 13 bases between the germline ends. CDR3 length: 15 amino acids. The V gene's germline CDR1 is SGHRS and CDR2 YFSETQ.

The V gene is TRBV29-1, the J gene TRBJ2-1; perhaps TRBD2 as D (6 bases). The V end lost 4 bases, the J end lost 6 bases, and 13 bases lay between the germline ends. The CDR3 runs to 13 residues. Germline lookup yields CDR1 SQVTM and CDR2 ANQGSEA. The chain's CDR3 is CSVAEVAVNEQFF. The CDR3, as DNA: TGCAGCGTTGCAGAAGTAGCGGTCAATGAGCAGTTCTTC.

The DNA of the CDR3 is TGTGCCAGTAGCCGGACAGGGTTCGAAGAGACCCAGTACTTC. Translation: CASSRTGFEETQYF. The rearrangement joins TRBV19 to TRBJ2-5, with 8 bases matching TRBD1. Looked up from germline, CDR1 is LNHDA and CDR2 is SQIVND (reference sequence). Trimming removed 6 bases from V and 3 bases from J; junction bases left unmatched: 6. The CDR3 length is 14 residues.

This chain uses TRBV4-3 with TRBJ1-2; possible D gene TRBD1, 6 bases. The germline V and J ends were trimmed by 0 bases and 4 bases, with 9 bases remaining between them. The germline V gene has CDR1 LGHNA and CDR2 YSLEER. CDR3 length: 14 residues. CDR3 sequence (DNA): TGCGCCAGCAGCCAAGAAACAGGGACCTATGGCTACACCTTC. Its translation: CASSQETGTYGYTF.